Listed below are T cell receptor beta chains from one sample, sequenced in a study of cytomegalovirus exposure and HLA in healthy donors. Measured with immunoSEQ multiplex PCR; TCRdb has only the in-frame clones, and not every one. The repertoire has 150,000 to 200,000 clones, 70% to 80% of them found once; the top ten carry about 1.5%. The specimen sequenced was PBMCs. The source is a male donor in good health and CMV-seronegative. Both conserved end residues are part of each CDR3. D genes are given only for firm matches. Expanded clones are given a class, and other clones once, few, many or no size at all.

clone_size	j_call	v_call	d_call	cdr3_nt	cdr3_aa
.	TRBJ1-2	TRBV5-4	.	TGTGCCAGCAGGCGGGACGGAGACTATGGCTACACCTTC	CASRRDGDYGYTF
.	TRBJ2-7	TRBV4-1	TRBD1	TGCGCCAGCAGCCTCGGACAGGGGCTCTACGAGCAGTACTTC	CASSLGQGLYEQYF
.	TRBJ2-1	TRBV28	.	TGTGCCAGCAGTTTATCGAAGGGGTCGAGGAATGAGCAGTTCTTC	CASSLSKGSRNEQFF
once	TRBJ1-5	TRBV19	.	TGTGCCAGTAGTATAATGATGGGGGCCAGCAATCAGCCCCAGCATTTT	CASSIMMGASNQPQHF
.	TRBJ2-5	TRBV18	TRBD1	TGTGCCAGCTCACCCGGACAGGGGGGAGAGACCCAGTACTTC	CASSPGQGGETQYF
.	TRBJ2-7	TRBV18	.	TGTGCCAGCTCACCACCGGGGGGGACAACCAGCTACGAGCAGTACTTC	CASSPPGGTTSYEQYF
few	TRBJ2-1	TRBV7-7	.	TGTGCCAGCAGCATTACACCGGGAACCAACAATGAGCAGTTCTTC	CASSITPGTNNEQFF
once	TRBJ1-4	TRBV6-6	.	TGTGCCAGCATGGGGGCAGGGTCGGATGAAAAACTGTTTTTT	CASMGAGSDEKLFF
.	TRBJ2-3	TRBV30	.	TGTGCCTGGAGTGTACTGTCCGGCGGAGGGGCAGATACGCAGTATTTT	CAWSVLSGGGADTQYF
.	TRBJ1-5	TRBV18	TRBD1	TGTGCCAGCTCACCAACGACAGGGGTCCAGCCCCAGCATTTT	CASSPTTGVQPQHF